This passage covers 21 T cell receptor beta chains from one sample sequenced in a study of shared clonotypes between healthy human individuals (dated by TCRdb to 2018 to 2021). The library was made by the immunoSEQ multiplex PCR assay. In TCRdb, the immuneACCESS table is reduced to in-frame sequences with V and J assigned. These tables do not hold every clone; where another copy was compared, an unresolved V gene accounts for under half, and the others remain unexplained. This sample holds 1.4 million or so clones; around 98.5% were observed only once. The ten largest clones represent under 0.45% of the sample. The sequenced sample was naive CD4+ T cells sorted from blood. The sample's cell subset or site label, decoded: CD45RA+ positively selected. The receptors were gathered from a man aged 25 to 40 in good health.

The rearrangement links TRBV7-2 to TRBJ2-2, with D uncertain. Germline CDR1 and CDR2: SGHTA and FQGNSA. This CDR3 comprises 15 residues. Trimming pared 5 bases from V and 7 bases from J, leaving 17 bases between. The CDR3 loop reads CASSPALGPGGELFF. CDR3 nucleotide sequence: TGTGCCAGCAGCCCAGCGCTCGGGCCGGGCGGGGAGCTGTTTTTT.

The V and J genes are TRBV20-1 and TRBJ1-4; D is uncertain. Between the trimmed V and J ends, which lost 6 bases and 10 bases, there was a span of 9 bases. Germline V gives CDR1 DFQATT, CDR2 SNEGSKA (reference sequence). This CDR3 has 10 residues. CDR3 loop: CSATSGKLFF. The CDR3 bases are TGCAGTGCCACAAGCGGAAAACTGTTTTTT.

The CDR3 bases are TGTGCCAGCAGTAAAACCGGGACTCCTAATGAAAAACTGTTTTTT. It codes for CASSKTGTPNEKLFF. The J gene is TRBJ1-4, the V gene TRBV6-6; perhaps TRBD1 as D (5 bases). The CDR3 is made up of 15 amino acids. Germline V gene data show CDR1 as MNHNY and CDR2 as SVGAGI (reference sequence). V was shortened by 5 bases and J by 3 bases, with 13 bases between the two germline ends.

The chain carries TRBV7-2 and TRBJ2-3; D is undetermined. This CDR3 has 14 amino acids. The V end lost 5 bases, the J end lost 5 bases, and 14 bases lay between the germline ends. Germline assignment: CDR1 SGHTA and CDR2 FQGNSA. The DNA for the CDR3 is TGTGCCAGCAGCGGGTGGTACCTAGGAGATACGCAGTATTTT. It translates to CASSGWYLGDTQYF.

CDR3 nucleotides: TGCGCCAGCAGCCAAGAAAGGGGGGCCAGCTCCTACAATGAGCAGTTCTTC. This encodes CASSQERGASSYNEQFF. J is TRBJ2-1 and V is TRBV4-3; D is perhaps TRBD1 or TRBD2 (6 bases each). V shed 0 bases and J shed 0 bases, with 12 bases lying between them. This CDR3 region has 17 residues. Germline V CDR1 and CDR2: LGHNA, YSLEER.

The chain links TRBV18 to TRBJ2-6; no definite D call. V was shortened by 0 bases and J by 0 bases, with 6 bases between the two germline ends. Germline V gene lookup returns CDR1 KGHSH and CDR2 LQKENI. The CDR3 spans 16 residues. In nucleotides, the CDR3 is TGTGCCAGCTCACCACCGGTCCTCTCTGGGGCCAACGTCCTGACTTTC. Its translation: CASSPPVLSGANVLTF.

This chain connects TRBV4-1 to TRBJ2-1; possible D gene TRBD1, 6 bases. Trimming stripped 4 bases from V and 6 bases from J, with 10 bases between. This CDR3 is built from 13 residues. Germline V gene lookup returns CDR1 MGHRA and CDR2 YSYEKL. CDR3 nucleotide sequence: TGCGCCAGCAGCCCCGGACAGCGCAATGAGCAGTTCTTC. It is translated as CASSPGQRNEQFF.

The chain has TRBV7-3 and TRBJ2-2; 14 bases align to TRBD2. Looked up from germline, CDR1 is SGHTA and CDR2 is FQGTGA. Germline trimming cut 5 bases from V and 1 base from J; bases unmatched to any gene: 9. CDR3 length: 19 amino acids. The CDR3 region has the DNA TGTGCCAGCAGCCCAAACCCCGGACTAGCGGGAGGGAACACCGGGGAGCTGTTTTTT. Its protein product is CASSPNPGLAGGNTGELFF.

CDR3 amino acids: CASSYNRGRGWEQYF. Here the CDR3 DNA reads TGTGCCAGCTCTTATAACAGGGGGCGGGGTTGGGAGCAGTACTTC. This chain links TRBV27 with TRBJ2-7; 9 positions match TRBD1. CDR1 is MNHEY, CDR2 SMNVEV, per germline (reference sequence). CDR3 length equals 15 residues. The V gene end was trimmed by 8 bases and the J gene end by 7 bases; junction bases not matched to a gene: 15.

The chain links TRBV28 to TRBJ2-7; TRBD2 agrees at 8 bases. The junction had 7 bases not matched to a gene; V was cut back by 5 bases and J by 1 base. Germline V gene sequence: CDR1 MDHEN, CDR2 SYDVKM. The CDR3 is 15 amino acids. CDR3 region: CASSPQGLGSYEQYF. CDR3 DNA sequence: TGTGCCAGCAGTCCACAGGGACTAGGATCCTACGAGCAGTACTTC.

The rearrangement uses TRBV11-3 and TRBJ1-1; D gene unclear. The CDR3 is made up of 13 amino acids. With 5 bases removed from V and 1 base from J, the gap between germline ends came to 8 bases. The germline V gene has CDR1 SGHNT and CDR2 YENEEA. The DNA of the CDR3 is TGTGCCAGCAGCACCAGAGGGAACACTGAAGCTTTCTTT. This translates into CASSTRGNTEAFF.

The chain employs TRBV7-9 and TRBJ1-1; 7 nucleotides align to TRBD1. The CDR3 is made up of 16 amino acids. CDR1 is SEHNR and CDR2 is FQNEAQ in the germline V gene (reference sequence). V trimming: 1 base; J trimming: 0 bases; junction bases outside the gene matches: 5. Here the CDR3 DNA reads TGTGCCAGCAGCTTAGAGCAGGGGGGGATGAACACTGAAGCTTTCTTT. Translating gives CASSLEQGGMNTEAFF. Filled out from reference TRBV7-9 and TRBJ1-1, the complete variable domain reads DTGVSQNPRHKITKRGQNVTFRCDPISEHNRLYWYRQTLGQGPEFLTYFQNEAQLEKSRLLSDRFSAERPKGSFSTLEIQRTEQGDSAMYLCASSLEQGGMNTEAFFGQGTRLTVV.

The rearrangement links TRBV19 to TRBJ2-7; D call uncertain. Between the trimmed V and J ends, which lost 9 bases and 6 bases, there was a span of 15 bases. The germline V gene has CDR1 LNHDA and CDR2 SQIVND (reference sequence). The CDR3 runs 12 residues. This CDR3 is CASAEFPTEQYF. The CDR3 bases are TGTGCCAGCGCAGAGTTTCCAACCGAGCAGTACTTC.

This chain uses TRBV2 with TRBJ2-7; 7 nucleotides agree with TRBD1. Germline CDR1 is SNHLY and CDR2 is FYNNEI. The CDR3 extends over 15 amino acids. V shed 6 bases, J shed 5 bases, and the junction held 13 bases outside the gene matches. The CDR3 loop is CASRKSPGDRDEQYF. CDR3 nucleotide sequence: TGTGCCAGCAGGAAGAGTCCCGGGGACAGAGACGAGCAGTACTTC.

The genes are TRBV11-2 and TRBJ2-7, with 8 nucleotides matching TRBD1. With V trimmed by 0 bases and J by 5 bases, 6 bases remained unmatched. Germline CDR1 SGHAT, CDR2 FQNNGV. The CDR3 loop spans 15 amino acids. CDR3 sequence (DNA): TGTGCCAGCAGCTTAGAGGGGACAGGTATCCACGAGCAGTACTTC. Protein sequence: CASSLEGTGIHEQYF.

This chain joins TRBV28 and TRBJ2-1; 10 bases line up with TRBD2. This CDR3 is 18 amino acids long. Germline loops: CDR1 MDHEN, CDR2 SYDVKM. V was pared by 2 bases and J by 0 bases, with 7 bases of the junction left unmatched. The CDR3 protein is CASSLRTSGISSYNEQFF. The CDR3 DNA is TGTGCCAGCAGTTTAAGGACTAGCGGTATCTCCTCCTACAATGAGCAGTTCTTC.

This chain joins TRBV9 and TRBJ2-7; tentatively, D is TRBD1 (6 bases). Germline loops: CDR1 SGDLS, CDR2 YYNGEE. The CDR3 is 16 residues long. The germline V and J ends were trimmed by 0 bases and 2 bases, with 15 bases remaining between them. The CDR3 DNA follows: TGTGCCAGCAGCGTAGACCCCACAGGGCAACCCTACGAGCAGTACTTC. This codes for CASSVDPTGQPYEQYF.

DNA for the CDR3: TGCGCCAGCAGTGAGTTTGGACAGGAGAACACCGGGGAGCTGTTTTTT. It is translated as CASSEFGQENTGELFF. The chain employs TRBV10-1 and TRBJ2-2, with 7 bases lining up with TRBD1. The germline gives CDR1 WNHNN, CDR2 SYGVQD (reference sequence). The junction had 3 bases not matched to a gene; V was cut back by 1 base and J by 1 base. The CDR3 extends over 16 amino acids.

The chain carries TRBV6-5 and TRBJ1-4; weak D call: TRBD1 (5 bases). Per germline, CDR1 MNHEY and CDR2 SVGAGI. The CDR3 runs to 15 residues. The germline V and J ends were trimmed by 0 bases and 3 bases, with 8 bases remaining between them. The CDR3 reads CASSYSGVANEKLFF. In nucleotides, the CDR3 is TGTGCCAGCAGTTACTCGGGGGTAGCTAATGAAAAACTGTTTTTT.

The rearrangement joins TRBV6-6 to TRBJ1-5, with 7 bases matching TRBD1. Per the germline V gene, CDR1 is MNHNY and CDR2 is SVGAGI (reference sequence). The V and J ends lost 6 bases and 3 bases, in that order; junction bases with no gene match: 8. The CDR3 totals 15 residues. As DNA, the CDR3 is TGTGCCAGCAGACCGGGACAGACGTTCAATCAGCCCCAGCATTTT. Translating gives CASRPGQTFNQPQHF.

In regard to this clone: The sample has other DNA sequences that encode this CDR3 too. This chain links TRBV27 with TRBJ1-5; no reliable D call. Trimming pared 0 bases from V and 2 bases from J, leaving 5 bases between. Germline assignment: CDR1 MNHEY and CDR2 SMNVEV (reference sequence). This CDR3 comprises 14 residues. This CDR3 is CASSLSVGNQPQHF. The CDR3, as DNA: TGTGCCAGCAGTTTATCAGTAGGCAATCAGCCCCAGCATTTT.